This T cell receptor (beta chain) was found in a study of molecular identifiers for immune sequencing clone quantification. Across the whole study: In replicates, RNA taken from roughly 20,000 or 100,000 naive CD8 cells was divided five ways, and four portions underwent sequencing.

Overall study results and limits: Clones above 20 RNA copies contained over 98% of effector molecules but under 1% of naive ones.

Germline trimming cut 7 bases from V and 2 bases from J; bases unmatched to any gene: 13. This CDR3 region has 16 residues. Germline CDR1 and CDR2: MDHEN and SYDVKM. This clonotype was recorded at least ten times. The antigen is not known. In preparing bulk TCR libraries, previously described methods and listed TCR primers were used. In TCRdb, the PCR reads were re-called with MiXCR into one record per CDR3 protein. The sample includes about 640,000 distinct CDR3 sequences, around 20% of them seen just once. Sorting was used to obtain naive CD8 T cells (CD8+CD4-CCR7+CD45RA+). The genes are TRBV28 and TRBJ2-7, with 8 bases that match TRBD2. This receptor was obtained from a human donor in good health. Some libraries in this study had Jurkat cell RNA spiked in. Material: naive CD8+ T cells from blood, with Jurkat cell RNA spiked in. Subset indicated: FACS-sorted CD8+CD4-CCR7+CD45RA+ naive T cells. The CDR3: CASTDRIGGGAYEQYF. CDR3 sequence (DNA): TGTGCCAGCACCGATAGGATCGGGGGGGGAGCCTACGAGCAGTACTTC.